This T cell receptor (beta chain) was documented in a study of T cell repertoires in aging, cancer and after chemotherapy (dated by TCRdb to about 2019). About the investigation overall: Six donor age groups were covered, ranging from 30 or younger up to 70 or older, and each group contained at least three individuals. The complete dataset included about 8.8 million TCR reads. In the hematological group, the paired samples taken before and after chemotherapy came from chronic lymphocytic leukemia patients who were treated with regimens based on fludarabine or bendamustine. Peripheral blood TCR beta repertoires from healthy donors and cancer patients were profiled to examine immunoaging and T cell reconstitution after chemotherapy. Alongside 95 healthy donors serving as a reference group, the cohort included over 200 cancer patients, of whom 90 to 94 had hematological cancers and 110 to 140 had solid cancers. The research as a whole found: In both cancer cohorts, median generation probability rose over the chemotherapy interval, which suggests that the repertoire was reconstituted through rebound thymic output. In healthy donors, the drop in TCR diversity with age came mainly from a loss of richness, whereas in cancer patients a loss of evenness also played a part. Untreated patients with hematological or solid cancers showed significantly lower blood TCR diversity and higher clonality than age-matched healthy donors. According to the authors, the repertoire data do not permit conclusions about immunological memory after chemotherapy. Lymphoid organ infiltration was present in the hematological cancer patients, and this infiltration may itself impair thymic emigration or the expansion of peripheral T cells.

Rearranged TRB sequences spanning V, D and J segments were amplified by multiplex touch-down PCR using a mixed TRB-A/B primer pool. Two consecutive PCR reactions with Phusion HS II polymerase added Illumina adapters and sample indices to the amplicons. The amplicons were purified from gel with the NucleoSpin Gel and PCR Clean-up kit and then assessed with Qubit and an Agilent 2100 Bioanalyzer. Libraries were sequenced on an Illumina MiSeq using 600-cycle, single-indexed, paired-end runs. As for how the authors treated the data: Processing of the TRB sequences was carried out with MiXCR versions 2.12 and 3.0.5. Each unique CDR3 nucleotide sequence counted as one clone, and only productive sequences with at least two reads were retained. Shannon diversity, evenness, clonality (one minus evenness), and alpha-parameterized diversity profiles from alpha 0 to 5 were included as repertoire metrics. Generation probabilities of clones in paired pre- and post-chemotherapy samples were computed with the IGoR algorithm. The public sequencing data were trimmed at Q25 with fastp and processed into clonotypes with MiXCR by TCRdb, which kept only in-frame beta chains. Rows merge per CDR3 protein into single entries with the most common DNA and genes. The V and J calls, along with clone size, are taken from TCRdb and not from the paper's own processing. This sample has nearly 5,000 distinct CDR3 sequences in its table, and 33% of those were observed once. The leading ten clones occupy around 15% of the sample.

This clonotype was observed a handful of times. Its antigen is not yet known. Base qualities are missing; no much larger clone stands one base away. Genomic DNA extracted from peripheral blood, rather than sorted cells or RNA, was used as the source for amplification of TCR beta rearrangements. Trimming accounts for 6 bases at V and 2 bases at J, while the number of junction bases matched to no gene is 10. From its cysteine to its phenylalanine, the CDR3 spans 16 amino acids. This entry keeps only the CDR3 DNA: 48 bases, framed from base 1. Sequences MNHEY (CDR1) and SVGEGT (CDR2) are obtained from the germline V gene.

Sequenced input: blood. The chain is assembled from TRBV6-2 or TRBV6-3 and TRBJ1-3; the central 7 bases match TRBD1. The clonotype comes from a human donor with a blood cancer. The CDR3 corresponds to CASRMRGLTAGNTIYF. The bases read TGTGCCAGCAGAATGAGGGGGCTAACGGCTGGAAACACCATATATTTT.